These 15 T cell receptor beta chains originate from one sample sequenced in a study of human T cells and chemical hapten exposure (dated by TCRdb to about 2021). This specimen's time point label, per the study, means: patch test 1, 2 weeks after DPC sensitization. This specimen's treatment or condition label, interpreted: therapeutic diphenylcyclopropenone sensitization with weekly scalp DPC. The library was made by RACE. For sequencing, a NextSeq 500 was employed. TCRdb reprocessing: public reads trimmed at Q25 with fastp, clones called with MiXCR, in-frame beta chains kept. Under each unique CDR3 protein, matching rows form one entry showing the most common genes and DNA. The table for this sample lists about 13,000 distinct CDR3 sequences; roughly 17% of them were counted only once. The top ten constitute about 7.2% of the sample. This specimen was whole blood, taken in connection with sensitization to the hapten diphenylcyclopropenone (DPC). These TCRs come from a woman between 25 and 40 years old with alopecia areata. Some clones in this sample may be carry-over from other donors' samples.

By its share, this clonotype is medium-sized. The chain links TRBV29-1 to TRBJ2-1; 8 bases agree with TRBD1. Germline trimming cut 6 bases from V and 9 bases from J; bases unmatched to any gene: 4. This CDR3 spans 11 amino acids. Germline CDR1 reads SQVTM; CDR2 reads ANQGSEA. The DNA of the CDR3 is TGCAGCGTCAGACAGGGGTTTGAGCAGTTCTTC. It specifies CSVRQGFEQFF.

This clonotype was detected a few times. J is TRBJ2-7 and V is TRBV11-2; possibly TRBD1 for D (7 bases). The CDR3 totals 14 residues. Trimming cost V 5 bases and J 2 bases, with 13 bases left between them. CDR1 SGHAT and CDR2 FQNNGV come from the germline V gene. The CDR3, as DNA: TGTGCCAGCAGCATCGCGGGACAGCCCTACGAGCAGTACGTC. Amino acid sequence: CASSIAGQPYEQYV.

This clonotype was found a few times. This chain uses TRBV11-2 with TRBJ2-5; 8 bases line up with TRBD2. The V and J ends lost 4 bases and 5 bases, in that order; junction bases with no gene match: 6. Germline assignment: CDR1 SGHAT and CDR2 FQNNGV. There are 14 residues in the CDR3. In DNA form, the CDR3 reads TGTGCCAGCAGCTATCGGACTAGCTTGGAGACCCAGTACTTC. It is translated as CASSYRTSLETQYF.

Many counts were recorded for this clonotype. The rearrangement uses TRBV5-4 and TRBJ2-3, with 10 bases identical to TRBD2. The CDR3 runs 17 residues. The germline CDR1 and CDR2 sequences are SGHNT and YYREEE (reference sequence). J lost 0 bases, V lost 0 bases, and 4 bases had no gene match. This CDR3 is CASSLVQLAGSTDTQYF. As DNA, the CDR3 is TGTGCCAGCAGCTTGGTCCAACTAGCGGGGAGCACAGATACGCAGTATTTT.

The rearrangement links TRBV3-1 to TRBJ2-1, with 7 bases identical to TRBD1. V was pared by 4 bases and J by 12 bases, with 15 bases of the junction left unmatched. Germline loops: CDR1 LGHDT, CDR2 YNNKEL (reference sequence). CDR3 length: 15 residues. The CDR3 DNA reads TGTGCCAGCAGCCCGGGACAGTCAACGGGTGAAGTGCAGTTCTTC. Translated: CASSPGQSTGEVQFF.

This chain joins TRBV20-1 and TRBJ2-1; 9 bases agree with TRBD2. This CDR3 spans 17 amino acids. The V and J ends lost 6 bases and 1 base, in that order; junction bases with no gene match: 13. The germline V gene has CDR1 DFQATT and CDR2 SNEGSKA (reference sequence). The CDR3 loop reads CSAIPGDTSGSYNEQFF. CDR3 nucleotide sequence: TGCAGTGCCATCCCAGGGGACACTAGCGGGTCCTACAATGAGCAGTTCTTC.

The CDR3 sequence: CAISADGLAPDTQYF. As DNA, the CDR3 is TGTGCCATCAGCGCAGACGGACTAGCCCCAGATACGCAGTATTTT. The genes are TRBV10-3 and TRBJ2-3; TRBD2 agrees at 8 bases. The ends lost 6 bases at V and 4 bases at J; junction bases unmatched: 9. The CDR3 loop spans 15 amino acids. Germline CDR1 and CDR2: ENHRY and SYGVKD.

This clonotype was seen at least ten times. This CDR3 reads CASTGTASSYNEQFF. For the CDR3, the DNA is TGTGCCAGCACCGGGACAGCGAGCTCCTACAATGAGCAGTTCTTC. The chain uses TRBV28 and TRBJ2-1; 7 bases match TRBD1. J gave up 0 bases and V 7 bases, and 6 bases lay outside the gene matches. The CDR3 has 15 residues. Germline CDR1 MDHEN, CDR2 SYDVKM.

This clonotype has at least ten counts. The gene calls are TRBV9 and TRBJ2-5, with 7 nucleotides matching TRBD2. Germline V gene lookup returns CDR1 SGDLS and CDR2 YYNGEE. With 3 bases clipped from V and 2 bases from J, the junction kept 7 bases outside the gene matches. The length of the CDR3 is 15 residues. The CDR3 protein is CASSEEGTTQETQYF. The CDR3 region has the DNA TGTGCCAGCAGCGAAGAAGGGACTACGCAAGAGACCCAGTACTTC.

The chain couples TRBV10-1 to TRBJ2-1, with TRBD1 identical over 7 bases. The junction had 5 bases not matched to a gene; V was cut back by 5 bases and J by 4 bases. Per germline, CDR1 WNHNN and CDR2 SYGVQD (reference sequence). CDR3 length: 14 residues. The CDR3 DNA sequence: TGCGCCAGCAGTATCGACAGGGATTACAATGAGCAGTTCTTC. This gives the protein CASSIDRDYNEQFF.

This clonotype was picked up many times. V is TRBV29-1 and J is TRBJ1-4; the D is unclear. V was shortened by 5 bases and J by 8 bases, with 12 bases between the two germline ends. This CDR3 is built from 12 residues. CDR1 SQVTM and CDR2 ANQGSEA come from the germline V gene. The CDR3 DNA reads TGCAGCGTTAAGTTCAGCGGGGAAAAACTGTTTTTT. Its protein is CSVKFSGEKLFF.

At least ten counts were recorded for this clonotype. The CDR3 is CASSMTSGVKDEQFF. The DNA for the CDR3 is TGTGCCAGCAGCATGACTAGCGGGGTAAAGGATGAGCAGTTCTTC. The gene calls are TRBV7-7 and TRBJ2-1; the match to TRBD2 covers 11 bases. V was pared by 5 bases and J by 8 bases, with 8 bases of the junction left unmatched. The germline CDR1 and CDR2 sequences are SSHAT and FNYEAQ (reference sequence). The CDR3 contains 15 residues.

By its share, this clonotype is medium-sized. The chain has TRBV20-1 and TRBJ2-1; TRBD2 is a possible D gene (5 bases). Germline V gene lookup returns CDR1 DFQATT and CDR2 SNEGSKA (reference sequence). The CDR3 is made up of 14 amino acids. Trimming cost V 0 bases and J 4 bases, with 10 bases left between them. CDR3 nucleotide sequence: TGCAGTGCTAGAGATCTAAGCGGTTACAATGAGCAGTTCTTC. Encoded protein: CSARDLSGYNEQFF.

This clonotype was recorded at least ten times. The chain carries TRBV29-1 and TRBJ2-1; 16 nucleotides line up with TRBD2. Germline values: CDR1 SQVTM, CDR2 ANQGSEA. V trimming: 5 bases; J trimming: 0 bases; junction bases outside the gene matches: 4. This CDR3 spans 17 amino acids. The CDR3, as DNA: TGCAGCGTTCTTGGGACTAGCGGGGGGGCCTCCTACAATGAGCAGTTCTTC. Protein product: CSVLGTSGGASYNEQFF.

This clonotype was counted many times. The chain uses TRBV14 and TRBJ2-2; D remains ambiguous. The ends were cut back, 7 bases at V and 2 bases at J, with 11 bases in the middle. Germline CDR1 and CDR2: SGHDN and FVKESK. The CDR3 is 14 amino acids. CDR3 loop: CASTQEVNTGELFF. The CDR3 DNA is TGTGCCAGCACCCAGGAAGTAAACACCGGGGAGCTGTTTTTT.